This paragraph reports one T cell receptor beta chain. The data originate from a study of blood T cell repertoires in COVID-19. Generated by immunoSEQ multiplex PCR, the TCRdb table keeps only in-frame clones and is missing some. The table shows 120,000 or so clones, with roughly nine tenths occurring only once. Per the germline V gene, CDR1 is LGHNA and CDR2 is YNFKEQ. There are 14 residues in the CDR3. Deletions cut 0 bases from V and 5 bases from J, with 10 bases between. V gene TRBV4-2 combines with J gene TRBJ2-5; D gene ambiguous. The receptor comes from a man between 65 and 79 years old who had recovered from COVID-19. Sequencing was done on a sample of peripheral blood. CDR3: CASSQDYTAETQYF. For the CDR3, the DNA is TGTGCCAGCAGCCAAGATTATACAGCTGAGACCCAGTACTTC.